This T cell receptor beta chain was recorded in a study of blood T cell repertoires in COVID-19. The V end lost 1 base, the J end lost 5 bases, and 14 bases lay between the germline ends. CDR1 and CDR2 (germline): SGHDN, FVKESK. The CDR3 consists of 15 residues. Methods used by the authors: Reference gene primer amplification yielded estimated nucleated cell counts. Sequenced by immunoSEQ multiplex PCR; TCRdb stores in-frame clones only, minus some. V, J and clone size derive from that table, while D and trimming were established from the DNA sequence. The sample lists some 45,000 clones; roughly 84% were seen once.

This clonotype was sampled from a man aged 65-85 years with acute or convalescent COVID-19. Sequenced input: peripheral blood. This rearrangement joins TRBV14 to TRBJ2-5, with D tentatively TRBD1 (6 bases). The CDR3 loop is CASSQGRQAWETQYF. Here the CDR3 DNA reads TGTGCCAGCAGCCAAGGTCGACAGGCATGGGAGACCCAGTACTTC.